This TCR beta chain derives from a study of HIV-infected patients and healthy controls. TCRdb re-called the 5' RACE reads with MiXCR, one entry per CDR3 protein. Here the sample spans over 55,000 distinct CDR3 sequences, about 15% being singletons. Trimming pared 1 base from V and 15 bases from J, leaving 10 bases between. The CDR3 contains 10 residues. Germline-derived CDR1 and CDR2 are SQVTM and ANQGSEA. What was sequenced was CD4+ T cells from blood. V gene TRBV29-1 combines with J gene TRBJ2-1; D remains ambiguous. The sequence was obtained from a human donor in good health. The CDR3 DNA reads as TGCAGCGTTGAAGCCCCCACGCTGTTCTTC. Protein product: CSVEAPTLFF.